This T cell receptor (beta chain) was profiled in a study of Graves' ophthalmopathy and Graves' hyperthyroidism. With regard to this clonotype: Its antigen is not identified.

General study results and limits: Cross-validated, the 13-signature model showed 87.88%/81.08% sensitivity/specificity, and 80%/75% in the test set.

The CDR3 runs 11 residues. Between the trimmed V and J ends, which lost 9 bases and 2 bases, there was a span of 8 bases. CDR1 and CDR2 from the germline V gene are SGHNT and YYREEE (reference sequence). RNA transcripts were the source from which TCR beta CDR3 regions were amplified. After a first-round RT-PCR with HTBI primers, a second-round multiplex PCR was run. TCRdb re-derived calls from the multiplex PCR reads in MiXCR, one entry per CDR3 protein. The sample records some 350,000 distinct CDR3 sequences, approximately 18% being singletons. V and J are TRBV5-4 and TRBJ2-5; D call uncertain. The sample consisted of peripheral blood. This clonotype was obtained from an adult woman with stable Graves' hyperthyroidism. The CDR3 reads CATTQQETQYF. CDR3 bases: TGTGCCACCACTCAACAAGAGACCCAGTACTTC. The full variable domain, its missing parts supplied by reference TRBV5-4 and TRBJ2-5, is ETGVTQSPTHLIKTRGQQVTLRCSSQSGHNTVSWYQQALGQGPQFIFQYYREEENGRGNFPPRFSGLQFPNYSSELNVNALELDDSALYLCATTQQETQYFGPGTRLLVL.